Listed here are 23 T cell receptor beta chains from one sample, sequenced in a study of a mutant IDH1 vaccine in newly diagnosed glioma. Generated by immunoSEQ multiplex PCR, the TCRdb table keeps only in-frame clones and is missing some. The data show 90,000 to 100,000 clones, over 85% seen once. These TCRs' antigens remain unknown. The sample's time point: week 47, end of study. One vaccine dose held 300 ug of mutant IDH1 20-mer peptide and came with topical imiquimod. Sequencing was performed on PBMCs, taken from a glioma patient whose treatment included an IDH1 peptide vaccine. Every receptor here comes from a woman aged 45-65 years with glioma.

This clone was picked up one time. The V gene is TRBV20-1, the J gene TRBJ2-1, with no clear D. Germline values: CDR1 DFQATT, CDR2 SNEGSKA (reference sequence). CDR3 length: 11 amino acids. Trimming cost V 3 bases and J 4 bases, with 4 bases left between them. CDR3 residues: CSASGYNEQFF. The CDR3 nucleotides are TGCAGTGCTAGTGGGTACAATGAGCAGTTCTTC.

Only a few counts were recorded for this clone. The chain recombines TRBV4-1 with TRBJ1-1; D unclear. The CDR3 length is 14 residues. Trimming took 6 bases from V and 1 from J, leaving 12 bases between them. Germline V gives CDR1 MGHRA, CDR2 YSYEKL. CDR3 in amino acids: CASSQRAGNTEAFF. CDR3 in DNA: TGCGCCAGCAGTCAGAGGGCAGGGAACACTGAAGCTTTCTTT.

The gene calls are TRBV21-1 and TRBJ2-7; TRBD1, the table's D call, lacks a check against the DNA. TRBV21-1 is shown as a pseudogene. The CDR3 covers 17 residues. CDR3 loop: CASSKALKAGSSYEQYF. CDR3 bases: TGTGCCAGCAGCAAAGCGCTTAAGGCAGGTAGCTCCTACGAGCAGTACTTC.

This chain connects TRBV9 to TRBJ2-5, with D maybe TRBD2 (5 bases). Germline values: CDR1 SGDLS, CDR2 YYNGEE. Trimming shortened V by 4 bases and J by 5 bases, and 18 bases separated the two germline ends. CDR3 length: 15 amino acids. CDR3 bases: TGTGCCAGCAGCCCAGTGGAGGAAGGATTCGAGACCCAGTACTTC. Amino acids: CASSPVEEGFETQYF.

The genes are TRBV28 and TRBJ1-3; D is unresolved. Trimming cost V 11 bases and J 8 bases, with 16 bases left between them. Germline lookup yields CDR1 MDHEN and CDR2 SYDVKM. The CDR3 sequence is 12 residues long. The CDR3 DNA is TGTGCCGCCCGGACGAATCCGGACACCATATATTTT. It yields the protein CAARTNPDTIYF.

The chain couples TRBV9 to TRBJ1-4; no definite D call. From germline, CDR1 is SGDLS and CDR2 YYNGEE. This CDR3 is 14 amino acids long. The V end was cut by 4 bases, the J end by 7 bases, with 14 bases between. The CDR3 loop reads CASSPGRAGEKLFF. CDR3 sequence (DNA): TGTGCCAGCAGCCCCGGGAGAGCTGGTGAAAAACTGTTTTTT. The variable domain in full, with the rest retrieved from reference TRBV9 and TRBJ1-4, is DSGVTQTPKHLITATGQRVTLRCSPRSGDLSVYWYQQSLDQGLQFLIQYYNGEERAKGNILERFSAQQFPDLHSELNLSSLELGDSALYFCASSPGRAGEKLFFGSGTQLSVL.

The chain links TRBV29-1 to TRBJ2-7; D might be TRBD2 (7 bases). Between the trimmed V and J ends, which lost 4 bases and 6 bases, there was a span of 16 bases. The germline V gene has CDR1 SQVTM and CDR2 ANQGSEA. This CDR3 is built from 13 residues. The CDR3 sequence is CSVVGNGGAEQYF. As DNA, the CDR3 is TGCAGCGTTGTGGGAAATGGGGGGGCCGAGCAGTACTTC.

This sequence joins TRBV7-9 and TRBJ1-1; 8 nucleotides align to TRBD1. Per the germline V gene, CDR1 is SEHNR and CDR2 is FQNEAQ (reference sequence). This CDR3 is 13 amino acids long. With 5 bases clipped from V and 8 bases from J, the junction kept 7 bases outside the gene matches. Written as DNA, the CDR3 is TGTGCCAGCAGCCAGACAGGGGCGGTGGAAGCTTTCTTT. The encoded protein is CASSQTGAVEAFF.

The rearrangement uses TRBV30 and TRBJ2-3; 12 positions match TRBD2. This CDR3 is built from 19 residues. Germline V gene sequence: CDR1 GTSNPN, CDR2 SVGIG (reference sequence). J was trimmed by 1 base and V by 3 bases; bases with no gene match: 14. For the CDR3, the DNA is TGTGCCTGGAGAAGGCGGCTAGCGGGAGGGCCGACGGGCACAGATACGCAGTATTTT. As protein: CAWRRRLAGGPTGTDTQYF.

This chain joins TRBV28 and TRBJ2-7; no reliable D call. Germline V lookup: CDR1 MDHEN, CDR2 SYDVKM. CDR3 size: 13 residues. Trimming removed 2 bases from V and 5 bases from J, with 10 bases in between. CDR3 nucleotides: TGTGCCAGCAGTTTAAAAACCCGTCACGAGCAGTACTTC. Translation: CASSLKTRHEQYF.

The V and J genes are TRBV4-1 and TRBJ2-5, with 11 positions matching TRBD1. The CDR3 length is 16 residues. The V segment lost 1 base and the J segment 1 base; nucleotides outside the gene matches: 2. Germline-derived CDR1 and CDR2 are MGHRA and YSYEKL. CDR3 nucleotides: TGCGCCAGCAGCCAAGGGGACAGGGGGTTCCAAGAGACCCAGTACTTC. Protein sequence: CASSQGDRGFQETQYF.

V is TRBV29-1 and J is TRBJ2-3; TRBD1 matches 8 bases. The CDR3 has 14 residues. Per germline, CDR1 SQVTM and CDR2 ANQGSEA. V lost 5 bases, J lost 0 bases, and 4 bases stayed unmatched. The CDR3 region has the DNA TGCAGCGTTCAGGACAGGGTCAGCACAGATACGCAGTATTTT. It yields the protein CSVQDRVSTDTQYF.

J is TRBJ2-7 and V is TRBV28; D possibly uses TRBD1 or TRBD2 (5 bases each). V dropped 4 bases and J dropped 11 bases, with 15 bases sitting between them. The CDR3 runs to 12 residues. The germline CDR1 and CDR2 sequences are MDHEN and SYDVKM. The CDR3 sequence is CASSSGAHTEYF. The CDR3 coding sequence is TGTGCCAGCAGTTCCGGGGCGCACACCGAGTACTTC.

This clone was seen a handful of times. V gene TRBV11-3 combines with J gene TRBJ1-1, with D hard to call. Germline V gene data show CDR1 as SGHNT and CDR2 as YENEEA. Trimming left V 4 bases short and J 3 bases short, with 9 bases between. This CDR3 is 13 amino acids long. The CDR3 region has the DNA TGTGCCAGCAGCTCCCGTCGTGACACTGAAGCTTTCTTT. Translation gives CASSSRRDTEAFF.

The chain's CDR3 is CASSRPGGNEQYF. As DNA, the CDR3 is TGTGCCAGCTCACGGCCAGGGGGTAACGAGCAGTACTTC. J is TRBJ2-7 and V is TRBV18, with 7 bases aligning to TRBD1. There are 13 residues in the CDR3. Unmatched junction bases numbered 5, after V lost 4 bases and J lost 5 bases. The germline CDR1 and CDR2 sequences are KGHSH and LQKENI.

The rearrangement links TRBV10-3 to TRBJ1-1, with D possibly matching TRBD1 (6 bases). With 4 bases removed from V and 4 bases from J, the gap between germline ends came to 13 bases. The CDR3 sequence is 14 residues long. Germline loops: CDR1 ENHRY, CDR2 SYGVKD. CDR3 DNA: TGTGCCATCAGTGTGACAGGTCAGGTCACTGAAGCTTTCTTT. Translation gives CAISVTGQVTEAFF.

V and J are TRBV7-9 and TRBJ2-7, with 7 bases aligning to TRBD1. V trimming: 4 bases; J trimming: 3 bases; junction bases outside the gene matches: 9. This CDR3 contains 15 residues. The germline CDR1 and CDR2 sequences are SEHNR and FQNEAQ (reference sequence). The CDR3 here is CASSSHGTAIYEQYF. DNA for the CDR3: TGTGCCAGCAGCTCCCACGGGACAGCGATCTACGAGCAGTACTTC.

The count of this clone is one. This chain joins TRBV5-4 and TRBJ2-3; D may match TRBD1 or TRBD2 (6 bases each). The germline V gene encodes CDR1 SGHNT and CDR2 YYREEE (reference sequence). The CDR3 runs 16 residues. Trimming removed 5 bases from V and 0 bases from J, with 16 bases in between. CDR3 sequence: CASSSGVAGSTDTQYF. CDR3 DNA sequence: TGTGCCAGCAGTTCAGGGGTGGCGGGAAGCACAGATACGCAGTATTTT.

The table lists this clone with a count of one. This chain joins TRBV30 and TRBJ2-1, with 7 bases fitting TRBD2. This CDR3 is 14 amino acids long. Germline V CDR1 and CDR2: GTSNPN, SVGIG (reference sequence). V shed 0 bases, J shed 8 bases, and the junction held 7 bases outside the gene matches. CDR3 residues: CAWSVGGSRYEQFF. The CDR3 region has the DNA TGTGCCTGGAGTGTTGGCGGGAGTCGGTATGAGCAGTTCTTC. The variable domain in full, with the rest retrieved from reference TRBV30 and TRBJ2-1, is SQTIHQWPATLVQPVGSPLSLECTVEGTSNPNLYWYRQAAGRGLQLLFYSVGIGQISSEVPQNLSASRPQDRQFILSSKKLLLSDSGFYLCAWSVGGSRYEQFFGPGTRLTVL.

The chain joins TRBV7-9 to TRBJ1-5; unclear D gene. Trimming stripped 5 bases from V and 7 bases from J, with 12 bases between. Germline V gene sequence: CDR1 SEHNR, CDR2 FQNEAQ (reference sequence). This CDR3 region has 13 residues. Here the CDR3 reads CASSAEGVQPQHF. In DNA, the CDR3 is TGTGCCAGCAGCGCCGAGGGAGTCCAGCCCCAGCATTTT.

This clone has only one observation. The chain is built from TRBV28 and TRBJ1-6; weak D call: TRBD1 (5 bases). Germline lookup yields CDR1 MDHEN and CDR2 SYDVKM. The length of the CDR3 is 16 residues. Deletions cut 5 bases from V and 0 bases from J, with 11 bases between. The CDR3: CASSDNRSSYNSPLHF. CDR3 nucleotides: TGTGCCAGCAGTGATAACAGGAGCTCCTATAATTCACCCCTCCACTTT.

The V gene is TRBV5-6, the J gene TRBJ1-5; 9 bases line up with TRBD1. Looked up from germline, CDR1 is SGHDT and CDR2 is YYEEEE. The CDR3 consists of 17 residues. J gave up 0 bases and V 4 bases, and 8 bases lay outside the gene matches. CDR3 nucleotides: TGTGCCAGCAGCACCACAGGGGGCGCATATAGCAATCAGCCCCAGCATTTT. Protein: CASSTTGGAYSNQPQHF.

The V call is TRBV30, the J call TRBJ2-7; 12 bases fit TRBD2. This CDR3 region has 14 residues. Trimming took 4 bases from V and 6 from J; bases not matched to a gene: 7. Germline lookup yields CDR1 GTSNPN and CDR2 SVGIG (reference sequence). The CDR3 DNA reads TGTGCCTGGAAAGTGACTAGCGGGAGCTCCGAGCAGTACTTC. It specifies CAWKVTSGSSEQYF.